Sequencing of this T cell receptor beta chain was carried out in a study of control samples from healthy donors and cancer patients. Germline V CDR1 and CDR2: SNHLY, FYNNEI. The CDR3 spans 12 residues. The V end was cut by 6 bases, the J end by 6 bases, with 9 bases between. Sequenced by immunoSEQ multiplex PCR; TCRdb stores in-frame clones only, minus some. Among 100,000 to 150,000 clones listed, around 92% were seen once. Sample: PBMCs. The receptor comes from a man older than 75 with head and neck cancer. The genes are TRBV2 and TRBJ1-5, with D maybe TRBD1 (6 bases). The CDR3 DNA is TGTGCCAGCAGGGAACAGGGTCAGCCCCAGCATTTT. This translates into CASREQGQPQHF.